The clone carrying this TCR beta chain was observed at least ten times. The antigen is not known. The time point is: sample taken at primary tumor resection. The sample originates from a study of spatial heterogeneity in lung cancer. General study points: Within tumors, counts of expanded alpha and beta TCRs tracked tumor mutation counts.

Individually, TCR cDNA molecules were each labelled with a unique molecular identifier. TCRdb recomputed calls from the 5' RACE reads with MiXCR, one row per CDR3 protein. The sample includes around 12,000 distinct CDR3 sequences, roughly 2.9% seen only once; the top ten take roughly 15%. CDR3 length: 15 residues. The germline V gene has CDR1 MDHEN and CDR2 SYDVKM. The V and J ends lost 7 bases and 4 bases respectively, with 16 bases between them. This clonotype originated in a male donor with early-stage non-small cell lung cancer. The chain has TRBV28 and TRBJ2-2, with TRBD1 as a possible D gene (6 bases). The starting material was lung tumor tissue, obtained at surgery. The CDR3 DNA sequence: TGTGCCAGCACCGTCGGACAGTCAGGCACCGGGGAGCTGTTTTTT. As protein: CASTVGQSGTGELFF.